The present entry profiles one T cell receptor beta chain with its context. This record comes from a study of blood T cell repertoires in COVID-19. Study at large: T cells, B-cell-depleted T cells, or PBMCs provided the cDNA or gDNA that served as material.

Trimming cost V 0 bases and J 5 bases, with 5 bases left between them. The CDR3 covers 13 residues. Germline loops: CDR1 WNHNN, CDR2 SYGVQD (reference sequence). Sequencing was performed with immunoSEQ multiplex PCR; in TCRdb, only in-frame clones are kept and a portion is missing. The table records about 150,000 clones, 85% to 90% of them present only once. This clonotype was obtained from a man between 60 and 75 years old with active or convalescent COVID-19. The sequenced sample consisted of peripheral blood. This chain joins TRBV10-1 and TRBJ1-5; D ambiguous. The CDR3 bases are TGCGCCAGCAGTGAGTCCGGGGATCAGCCCCAGCATTTT. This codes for CASSESGDQPQHF.